The rows below give T cell receptor beta chains drawn from one sample of a study of OX40 agonist ivuxolimab in advanced cancers. Sequencing used immunoSEQ multiplex PCR; TCRdb keeps in-frame clones, though not all of them. The sample has roughly 67,000 clones; more than 75% are singletons. The input for sequencing was CD4+ or CD8+ T cells sorted from blood, taken in a trial of the OX40 agonist ivuxolimab. The receptor set was obtained from an adult with an advanced solid tumor such as melanoma, head and neck, liver or kidney cancer. Both conserved end residues are part of each CDR3. The D gene is left open where the match is weak. Not all rows give a size; the values are once, few, many and, for expanded clones, a class.

V,size,J,D,CDR3,DNA
TRBV18,-,TRBJ2-6,-,CASSPMDSLSGANVLTF,TGTGCCAGCTCACCCATGGACAGTCTCTCTGGGGCCAACGTCCTGACTTTC
TRBV11-3,-,TRBJ2-7,TRBD1,CASSWRTGPSYEQYF,TGTGCCAGCAGCTGGAGGACAGGGCCCTCCTACGAGCAGTACTTC
TRBV6-5,-,TRBJ2-7,TRBD2,CASSYRGGEQYF,TGTGCCAGCAGTTACAGGGGAGGGGAGCAGTACTTC
TRBV27,once,TRBJ2-6,-,CASSLRGVSSGANVLTF,TGTGCCAGCTCTCTTAGGGGGGTTAGCTCTGGGGCCAACGTCCTGACTTTC
TRBV4-3,-,TRBJ1-6,-,CASSQETRRRGGNSPLHF,TGCGCCAGCAGCCAAGAAACCCGCCGTAGGGGAGGAAATTCACCCCTCCACTTT
TRBV18,-,TRBJ1-6,-,CASSGLRSYNSPLHF,TGTGCCAGCTCTGGATTAAGGTCCTATAATTCACCCCTCCACTTT
TRBV7-2,-,TRBJ1-1,-,CASSLKRGTEAFF,TGTGCCAGCAGCTTAAAGAGGGGCACTGAAGCTTTCTTT
TRBV30,once,TRBJ1-4,TRBD1,CAWSRTGGTEKLFF,TGTGCCTGGAGTCGGACAGGGGGGACGGAAAAACTGTTTTTT
TRBV27,-,TRBJ1-2,-,CASRPAAEYYYGYTF,TGTGCCAGCAGACCAGCGGCGGAGTACTACTATGGCTACACCTTC
TRBV7-2,-,TRBJ2-3,-,CASSLGRDTQYF,TGTGCCAGCAGCTTAGGGAGGGATACGCAGTATTTT
TRBV5-4,-,TRBJ1-1,-,CASSLIGGGAEAFF,TGTGCCAGCAGCTTGATAGGGGGAGGGGCTGAAGCTTTCTTT
TRBV7-9,-,TRBJ1-2,TRBD1,CASSFNRGGYTF,TGTGCCAGCAGCTTCAACAGGGGTGGCTACACCTTC
TRBV5-1,-,TRBJ1-1,-,CASSLKSPGTEAFF,TGCGCCAGCAGCTTGAAGTCCCCAGGAACTGAAGCTTTCTTT
TRBV7-8,-,TRBJ1-2,-,CASSLRPDYGYTF,TGTGCCAGCAGCTTAAGGCCGGACTATGGCTACACCTTC
TRBV6-1,once,TRBJ2-7,-,CASSNYYEQYF,TGTGCCAGCAGTAACTACTACGAGCAGTACTTC
TRBV6-1,-,TRBJ1-1,-,CASRVRGDTEAFF,TGTGCCAGCAGGGTCAGGGGTGACACTGAAGCTTTCTTT
TRBV5-1,-,TRBJ2-2,TRBD1,CASSGDRGHTGELFF,TGCGCCAGCAGCGGGGACAGGGGGCACACCGGGGAGCTGTTTTTT
TRBV5-1,few,TRBJ1-2,-,CASSLAGLGGYTF,TGCGCCAGCAGCTTGGCCGGACTAGGTGGCTACACCTTC
TRBV6-6,-,TRBJ2-7,TRBD1,CASSYGTGALTYEQYF,TGTGCCAGCAGTTACGGGACAGGGGCCCTCACCTACGAGCAGTACTTC
TRBV6-1,-,TRBJ1-5,-,CASSNSNQPQHF,TGTGCCAGCAGTAACTCCAATCAGCCCCAGCATTTT
TRBV5-1,-,TRBJ2-2,-,CASSLSGELFF,TGCGCCAGCAGCTTGAGCGGGGAGCTGTTTTTT
TRBV21-1,once,TRBJ1-1,-,CASSNRVLGGTEAFF,TGTGCCAGCAGCAATAGGGTTCTGGGCGGGACTGAAGCTTTCTTT
TRBV2,-,TRBJ2-1,-,CASSREEVLNEQFF,TGTGCCAGCAGTCGCGAAGAGGTCCTCAATGAGCAGTTCTTC
TRBV5-4,-,TRBJ2-7,TRBD1,CASSLGQGAYEQYF,TGTGCCAGCAGCTTAGGACAGGGGGCCTACGAGCAGTACTTC
TRBV7-6,few,TRBJ2-7,TRBD1,CASSFRQGDYEQYF,TGTGCCAGCAGCTTCCGACAGGGGGACTACGAGCAGTACTTC
TRBV6-1,once,TRBJ2-7,-,CASSEPGGTRYEQYF,TGTGCCAGCAGTGAACCGGGGGGCACCCGCTACGAGCAGTACTTC
TRBV7-2,-,TRBJ1-5,-,CASSLRGNQPQHF,TGTGCCAGCAGCTTACGAGGGAATCAGCCCCAGCATTTT
TRBV10-1,-,TRBJ2-2,TRBD2,CASSENGGTNTGELFF,TGCGCCAGCAGTGAGAACGGGGGGACGAACACCGGGGAGCTGTTTTTT
TRBV6-5,-,TRBJ1-6,-,CASSQRQGNSPLHF,TGTGCCAGCAGCCAACGGCAGGGGAATTCACCCCTCCACTTT
TRBV19,few,TRBJ2-2,TRBD2,CASRSRLGGDTGELFF,TGTGCCAGTAGGTCACGACTCGGGGGGGACACCGGGGAGCTGTTTTTT
TRBV5-4,-,TRBJ1-2,-,CASSPKQGYYGYTF,TGTGCCAGCAGCCCGAAACAGGGCTACTATGGCTACACCTTC
TRBV19,-,TRBJ2-7,-,CASSTPAAGLLSYEQYF,TGTGCCAGTAGTACCCCAGCGGCGGGCCTGCTATCCTACGAGCAGTACTTC
TRBV4-3,-,TRBJ2-3,-,CASSQEGSTDTQYF,TGCGCCAGCAGCCAAGAGGGAAGCACAGATACGCAGTATTTT
TRBV25-1,-,TRBJ2-3,TRBD2,CASRSNSGVPQNTQYF,TGTGCCAGCAGGAGTAATAGCGGGGTGCCACAGAATACGCAGTATTTT
TRBV19,-,TRBJ1-2,-,CASSMAGAGNYGYTF,TGTGCCAGTAGTATGGCGGGGGCCGGTAACTATGGCTACACCTTC
TRBV29-1,-,TRBJ1-4,-,CSVEGQEGEKLFF,TGCAGCGTTGAAGGGCAGGAAGGGGAAAAACTGTTTTTT
TRBV7-2,-,TRBJ1-5,TRBD1,CASSAGTVGNQPQHF,TGTGCCAGCAGCGCAGGGACAGTGGGCAATCAGCCCCAGCATTTT
TRBV25-1,-,TRBJ1-6,TRBD1,CASRGTAGNNSPLHF,TGTGCCAGCCGCGGGACAGCAGGAAATAATTCACCCCTCCACTTT
TRBV19,-,TRBJ1-2,TRBD1,CASSTRQGQSNYGYTF,TGTGCCAGTAGTACAAGACAGGGGCAGTCTAACTATGGCTACACCTTC
TRBV5-1,-,TRBJ1-4,-,CASSLAGGQYEKLFF,TGCGCCAGCAGCTTGGCCGGGGGGCAGTATGAAAAACTGTTTTTT
TRBV9,-,TRBJ1-6,-,CASSVEGSLTLHF,TGTGCCAGCAGCGTAGAGGGGAGCCTCACCCTCCACTTT
TRBV30,-,TRBJ2-7,-,CAWSRSKSQGLGYEQYF,TGTGCCTGGAGTAGATCCAAGTCACAGGGACTCGGGTACGAGCAGTACTTC
TRBV2,-,TRBJ2-3,-,CASRKTAENTQYF,TGTGCCAGCAGGAAAACAGCGGAGAATACGCAGTATTTT
TRBV7-3,few,TRBJ2-1,-,CASSLTGGSPSYNEQFF,TGTGCCAGCAGCTTAACGGGCGGAAGTCCCTCCTACAATGAGCAGTTCTTC
TRBV7-2,-,TRBJ2-5,TRBD2,CASSLSGGWETQYF,TGTGCCAGCAGCTTAAGCGGGGGCTGGGAGACCCAGTACTTC
TRBV5-1,-,TRBJ1-1,-,CASSFGGGNTEAFF,TGCGCCAGCAGCTTTGGCGGCGGAAACACTGAAGCTTTCTTT
TRBV30,-,TRBJ2-3,TRBD1,CAWSPIARIGGIADTQYF,TGTGCCTGGAGCCCCATCGCCAGGATAGGGGGCATCGCAGATACGCAGTATTTT
TRBV2,-,TRBJ1-6,-,CASSGDAAVLNSPLHF,TGTGCCAGCAGCGGGGACGCGGCCGTACTAAATTCACCCCTCCACTTT
TRBV7-2,once,TRBJ2-3,-,CASSLAIGSDTQYF,TGTGCCAGCAGCTTAGCAATCGGTTCAGATACGCAGTATTTT
TRBV4-1,-,TRBJ2-5,TRBD1,CASSPGTGNLQETQYF,TGCGCCAGCAGCCCCGGGACAGGGAATTTGCAAGAGACCCAGTACTTC
TRBV18,-,TRBJ2-3,-,CASSAPGTDTQYF,TGTGCCAGCTCAGCCCCAGGGACAGATACGCAGTATTTT
TRBV7-2,-,TRBJ1-1,-,CASSLVGPRFRGTEAFF,TGTGCCAGCAGTTTAGTTGGCCCCAGGTTCCGGGGCACTGAAGCTTTCTTT
TRBV7-6,once,TRBJ1-6,TRBD1,CASSQRQGGSPLHF,TGTGCCAGCAGCCAGCGACAGGGTGGATCACCCCTCCACTTT
TRBV11-1,-,TRBJ2-1,-,CASSLSSVGEQFF,TGTGCCAGCAGCTTAAGTTCGGTTGGCGAGCAGTTCTTC
TRBV18,-,TRBJ2-5,-,CASSPGDQETQYF,TGTGCCAGCTCACCAGGGGACCAAGAGACCCAGTACTTC